The clone carrying this T cell receptor (beta chain) was seen a few times. These data originate in a study of blood T cell repertoires in COVID-19. Background on the study: The United States, Italy and Spain supplied acute and convalescent COVID-19 samples.

Original methodology: Quantification of nucleated cells was approximated via reference gene primer amplification. Repertoires were generated with immunoSEQ multiplex PCR, while TCRdb's copy carries only in-frame clones and drops some. The DNA was the basis for D and trimming; V, J and clone size are from that table. The table records around 200,000 clones, about nine tenths of them present only once. The receptor was derived from a man aged 50 to 60 with acute or convalescent COVID-19. Input material: peripheral blood.

The CDR3 is CASSLLRTGDSPLHF. As DNA, the CDR3 is TGTGCCAGCAGCTTACTTAGGACAGGAGATTCACCCCTCCACTTT. The chain combines TRBV28 with TRBJ1-6; 7 nucleotides agree with TRBD1. Per germline, CDR1 MDHEN and CDR2 SYDVKM. J gave up 8 bases and V 6 bases, and 10 bases lay outside the gene matches. CDR3 length: 15 residues.